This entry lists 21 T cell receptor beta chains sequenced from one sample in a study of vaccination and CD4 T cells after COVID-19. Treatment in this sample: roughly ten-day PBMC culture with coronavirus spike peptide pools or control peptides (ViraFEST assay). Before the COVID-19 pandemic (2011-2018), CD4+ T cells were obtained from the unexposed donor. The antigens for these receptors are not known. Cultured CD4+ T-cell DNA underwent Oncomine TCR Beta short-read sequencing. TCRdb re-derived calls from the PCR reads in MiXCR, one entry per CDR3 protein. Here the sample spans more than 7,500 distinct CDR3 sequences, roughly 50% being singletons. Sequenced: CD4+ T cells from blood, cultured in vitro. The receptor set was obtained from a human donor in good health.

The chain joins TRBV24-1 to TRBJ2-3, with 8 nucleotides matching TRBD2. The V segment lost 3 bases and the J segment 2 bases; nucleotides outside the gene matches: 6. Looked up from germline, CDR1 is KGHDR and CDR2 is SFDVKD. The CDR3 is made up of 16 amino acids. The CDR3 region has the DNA TGTGCCACCAGTGATCCCGCGGGGGGAGTCACAGATACGCAGTATTTT. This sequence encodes CATSDPAGGVTDTQYF.

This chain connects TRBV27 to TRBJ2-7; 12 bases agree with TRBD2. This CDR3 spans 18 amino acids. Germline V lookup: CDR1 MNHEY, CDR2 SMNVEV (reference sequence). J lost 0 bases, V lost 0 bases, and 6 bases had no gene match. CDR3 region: CASSLSWLAGGSSYEQYF. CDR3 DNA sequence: TGTGCCAGCAGTTTATCGTGGCTAGCGGGAGGGAGCTCCTACGAGCAGTACTTC.

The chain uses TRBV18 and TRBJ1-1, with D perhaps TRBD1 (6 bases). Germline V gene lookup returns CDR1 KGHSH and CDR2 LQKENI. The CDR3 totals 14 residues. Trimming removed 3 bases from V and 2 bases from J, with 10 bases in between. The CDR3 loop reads CASSPQGLNTEAFF. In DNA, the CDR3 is TGTGCCAGCTCACCGCAGGGGCTAAACACTGAAGCTTTCTTT.

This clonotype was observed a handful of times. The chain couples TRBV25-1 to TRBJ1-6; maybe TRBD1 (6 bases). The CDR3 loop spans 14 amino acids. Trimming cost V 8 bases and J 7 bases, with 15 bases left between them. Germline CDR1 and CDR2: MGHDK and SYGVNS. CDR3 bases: TGTGCCAGCCTATCCGGGGGGCTGAATTCACCCCTCCACTTT. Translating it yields CASLSGGLNSPLHF.

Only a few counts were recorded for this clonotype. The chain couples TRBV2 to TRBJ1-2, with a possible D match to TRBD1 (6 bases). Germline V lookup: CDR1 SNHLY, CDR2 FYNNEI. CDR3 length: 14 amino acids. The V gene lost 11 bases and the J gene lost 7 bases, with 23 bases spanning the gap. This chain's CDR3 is CASRTGGQGFGYTF. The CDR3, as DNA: TGTGCCTCCCGAACCGGGGGGCAGGGCTTTGGCTACACCTTC.

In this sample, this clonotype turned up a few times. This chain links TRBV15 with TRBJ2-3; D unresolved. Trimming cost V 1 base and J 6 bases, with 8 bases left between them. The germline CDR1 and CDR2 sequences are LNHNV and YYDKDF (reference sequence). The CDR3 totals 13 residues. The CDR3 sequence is CATSRAGYDTQYF. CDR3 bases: TGTGCCACCAGCAGAGCGGGTTATGATACGCAGTATTTT.

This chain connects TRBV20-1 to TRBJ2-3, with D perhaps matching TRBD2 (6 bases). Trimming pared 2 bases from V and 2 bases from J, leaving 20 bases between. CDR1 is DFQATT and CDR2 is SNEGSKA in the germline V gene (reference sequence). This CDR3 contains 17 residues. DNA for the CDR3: TGCAGTGCTAGATTCCCCCGTCTGGCGGGGACCACAGATACGCAGTATTTT. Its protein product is CSARFPRLAGTTDTQYF.

The CDR3 DNA reads TGTGCCAGCAGCCGGGGACAACTCGAGCAGTACTTC. This encodes CASSRGQLEQYF. The chain employs TRBV6-1 and TRBJ2-7, with D possibly TRBD1 on 6 matching bases. Germline-derived CDR1 and CDR2 are MNHNS and SASEGT. The CDR3 spans 12 residues. V was shortened by 6 bases and J by 6 bases, with 12 bases between the two germline ends.

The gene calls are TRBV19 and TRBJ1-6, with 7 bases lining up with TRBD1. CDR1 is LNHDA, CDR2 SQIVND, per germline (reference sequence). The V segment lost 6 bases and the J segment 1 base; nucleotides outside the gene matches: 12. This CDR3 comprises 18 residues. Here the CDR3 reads CASRTGMGGGSYNSPLHF. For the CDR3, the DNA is TGTGCCAGTAGGACAGGGATGGGAGGCGGGTCCTATAATTCACCCCTCCACTTT.

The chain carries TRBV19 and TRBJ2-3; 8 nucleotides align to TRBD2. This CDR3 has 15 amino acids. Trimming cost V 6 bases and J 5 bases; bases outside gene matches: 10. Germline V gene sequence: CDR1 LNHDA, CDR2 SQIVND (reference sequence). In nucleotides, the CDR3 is TGTGCCAGTAGCACAAGCGGGAGTTTTGGAGATACGCAGTATTTT. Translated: CASSTSGSFGDTQYF.

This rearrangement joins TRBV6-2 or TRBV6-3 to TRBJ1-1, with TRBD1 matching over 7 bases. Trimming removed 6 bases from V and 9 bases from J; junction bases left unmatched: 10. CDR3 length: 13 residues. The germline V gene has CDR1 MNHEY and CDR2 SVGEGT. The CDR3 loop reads CASSEPGTAKAFF. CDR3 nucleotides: TGTGCCAGCAGCGAACCGGGGACAGCAAAAGCTTTCTTT.

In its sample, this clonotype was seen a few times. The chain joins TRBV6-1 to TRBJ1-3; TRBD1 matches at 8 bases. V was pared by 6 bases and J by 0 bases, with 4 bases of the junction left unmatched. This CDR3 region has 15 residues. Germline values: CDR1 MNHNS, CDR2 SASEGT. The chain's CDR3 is CASSDRGTSGNTIYF. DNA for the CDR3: TGTGCCAGCAGCGACAGGGGAACCTCTGGAAACACCATATATTTT.

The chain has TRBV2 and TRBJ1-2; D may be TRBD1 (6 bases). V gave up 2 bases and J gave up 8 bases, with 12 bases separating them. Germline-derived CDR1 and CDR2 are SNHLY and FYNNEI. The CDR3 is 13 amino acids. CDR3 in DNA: TGTGCCAGCAGTGAATATCTAAGGGGGGGCTACACCTTC. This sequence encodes CASSEYLRGGYTF. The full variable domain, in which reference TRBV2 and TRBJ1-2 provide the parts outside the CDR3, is EPEVTQTPSHQVTQMGQEVILRCVPISNHLYFYWYRQILGQKVEFLVSFYNNEISEKSEIFDDQFSVERPDGSNFTLKIRSTKLEDSAMYFCASSEYLRGGYTFGSGTRLTVV.

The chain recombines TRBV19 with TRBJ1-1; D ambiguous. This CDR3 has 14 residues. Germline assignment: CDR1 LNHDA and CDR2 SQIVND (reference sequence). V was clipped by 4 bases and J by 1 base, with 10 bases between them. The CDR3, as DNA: TGTGCCAGTAGTACGACTACACGGAACACTGAAGCTTTCTTT. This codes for CASSTTTRNTEAFF.

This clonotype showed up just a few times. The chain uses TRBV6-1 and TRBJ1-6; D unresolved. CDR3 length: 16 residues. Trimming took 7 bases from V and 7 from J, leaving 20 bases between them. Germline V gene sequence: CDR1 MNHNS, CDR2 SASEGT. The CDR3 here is CASTSSPVGHNSPLHF. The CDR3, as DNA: TGTGCCAGCACCTCGAGTCCGGTAGGGCACAATTCACCCCTCCACTTT.

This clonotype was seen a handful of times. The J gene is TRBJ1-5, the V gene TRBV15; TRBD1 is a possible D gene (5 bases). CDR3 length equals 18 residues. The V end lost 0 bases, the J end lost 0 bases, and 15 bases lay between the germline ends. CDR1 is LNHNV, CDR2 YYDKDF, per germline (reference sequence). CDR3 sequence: CATSRDSVGDYSNQPQHF. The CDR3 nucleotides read TGTGCCACCAGCAGAGATTCGGTGGGGGACTATAGCAATCAGCCCCAGCATTTT. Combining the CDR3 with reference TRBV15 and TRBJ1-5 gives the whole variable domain DAMVIQNPRYQVTQFGKPVTLSCSQTLNHNVMYWYQQKSSQAPKLLFHYYDKDFNNEADTPDNFQSRRPNTSFCFLDIRSPGLGDTAMYLCATSRDSVGDYSNQPQHFGDGTRLSIL.

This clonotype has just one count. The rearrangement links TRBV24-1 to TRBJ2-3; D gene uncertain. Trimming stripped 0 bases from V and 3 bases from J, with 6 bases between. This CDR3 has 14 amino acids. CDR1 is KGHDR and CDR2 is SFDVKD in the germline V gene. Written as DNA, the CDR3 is TGTGCCACCAGTGATTTGAGATGGACAGATACGCAGTATTTT. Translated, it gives CATSDLRWTDTQYF.

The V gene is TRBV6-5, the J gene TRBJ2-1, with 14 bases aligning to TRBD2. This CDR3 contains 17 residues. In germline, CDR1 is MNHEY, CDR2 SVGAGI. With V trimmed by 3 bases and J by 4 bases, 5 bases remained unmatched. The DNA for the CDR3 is TGTGCCAGCAGTTATCCTAGACTAGCGGGAGGGTACAATGAGCAGTTCTTC. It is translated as CASSYPRLAGGYNEQFF.

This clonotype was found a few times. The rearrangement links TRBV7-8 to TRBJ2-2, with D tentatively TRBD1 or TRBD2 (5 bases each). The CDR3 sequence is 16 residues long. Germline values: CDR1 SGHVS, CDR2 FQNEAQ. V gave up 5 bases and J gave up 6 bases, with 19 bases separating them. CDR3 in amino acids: CASSQGGRSGAGELFF. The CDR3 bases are TGTGCCAGCAGCCAGGGTGGCAGGAGCGGTGCCGGGGAGCTGTTTTTT.

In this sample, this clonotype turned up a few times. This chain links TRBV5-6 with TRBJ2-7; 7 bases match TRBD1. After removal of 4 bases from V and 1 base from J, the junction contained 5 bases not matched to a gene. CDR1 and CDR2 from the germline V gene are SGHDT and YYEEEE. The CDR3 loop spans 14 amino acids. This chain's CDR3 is CASSTDRISYEQYF. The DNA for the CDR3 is TGTGCCAGCAGCACGGACAGGATATCCTACGAGCAGTACTTC.

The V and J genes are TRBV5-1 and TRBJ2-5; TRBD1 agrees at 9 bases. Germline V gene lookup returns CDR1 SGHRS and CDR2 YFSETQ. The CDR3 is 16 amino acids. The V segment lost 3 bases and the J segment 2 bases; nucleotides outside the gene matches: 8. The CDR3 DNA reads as TGCGCCAGCAGCTGGAGACAGGGGGTTGGTCAAGAGACCCAGTACTTC. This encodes CASSWRQGVGQETQYF.